A selection of T cell receptor beta chains follows, all from one sample in a study of technical replicates of blood from several donors. Sequenced by immunoSEQ multiplex PCR; TCRdb stores in-frame clones only, minus some. The repertoire consists of tens of thousands of clones, with 90% to 95% occurring once and the leading ten covering about 0.4%. Sequences were obtained from T cells isolated from PBMCs. These receptors all come from a human donor in good health. The CDR3 runs from the conserved cysteine through the conserved F or W. Each record gives: J gene, clone size, D gene, V gene, CDR3 protein, CDR3 DNA. A D gene is named only where the DNA matches it firmly. A clone size is listed for some rows: how often the clone was seen (once, few, many), or a class if it is expanded.

j_gene: TRBJ2-7
abundance: NA
d_gene: NA
v_gene: TRBV5-1
CDR3aa: CASSLEPTPKGEQYF
CDR3nt: TGCGCCAGCAGCTTGGAGCCGACTCCAAAGGGGGAGCAGTACTTC

j_gene: TRBJ2-7
abundance: NA
d_gene: TRBD1
v_gene: TRBV5-4
CDR3aa: CASSSDRALYEQYF
CDR3nt: TGTGCCAGCAGCAGTGACAGGGCCCTTTACGAGCAGTACTTC

j_gene: TRBJ2-2
abundance: NA
d_gene: NA
v_gene: TRBV4-1
CDR3aa: CASSQDLVWGLNTGELFF
CDR3nt: TGCGCCAGCAGCCAAGACTTGGTTTGGGGGCTGAACACCGGGGAGCTGTTTTTT

j_gene: TRBJ2-1
abundance: NA
d_gene: TRBD2
v_gene: TRBV13
CDR3aa: CASSELAGGIYNEQFF
CDR3nt: TGTGCCAGCAGCGAACTAGCGGGAGGCATTTACAATGAGCAGTTCTTC

j_gene: TRBJ2-7
abundance: NA
d_gene: TRBD2
v_gene: TRBV19
CDR3aa: CATSWEFSGSKKYF
CDR3nt: TGTGCCACCTCCTGGGAATTTAGCGGGAGTAAGAAGTACTTC

j_gene: TRBJ2-2
abundance: once
d_gene: NA
v_gene: TRBV19
CDR3aa: CASSIDPVLTGELFF
CDR3nt: TGTGCCAGTAGTATAGATCCCGTACTAACCGGGGAGCTGTTTTTT

j_gene: TRBJ2-1
abundance: NA
d_gene: TRBD2
v_gene: TRBV10-3
CDR3aa: CASQQREQRGNEQFF
CDR3nt: TGTGCCAGTCAACAGCGGGAGCAGAGGGGGAATGAGCAGTTCTTC

j_gene: TRBJ2-1
abundance: NA
d_gene: NA
v_gene: TRBV27
CDR3aa: CASSLTGDNEQFF
CDR3nt: TGTGCCAGCAGTTTAACTGGAGACAATGAGCAGTTCTTC

j_gene: TRBJ2-7
abundance: NA
d_gene: NA
v_gene: TRBV28
CDR3aa: CASSWGVTRLSYEQYF
CDR3nt: TGTGCCAGCAGTTGGGGGGTGACTAGACTTTCCTACGAGCAGTACTTC

j_gene: TRBJ2-7
abundance: NA
d_gene: TRBD2
v_gene: TRBV27
CDR3aa: CASSLLTSGSYEQYF
CDR3nt: TGTGCCAGCAGTCTCTTGACTAGCGGCTCCTACGAGCAGTACTTC

j_gene: TRBJ2-5
abundance: NA
d_gene: NA
v_gene: TRBV5-6
CDR3aa: CASSASLGSQETQYF
CDR3nt: TGTGCCAGCAGCGCCTCCTTGGGCAGCCAAGAGACCCAGTACTTC

j_gene: TRBJ2-3
abundance: NA
d_gene: TRBD2
v_gene: TRBV9
CDR3aa: CASSVGVAGALQYF
CDR3nt: TGTGCCAGCAGCGTAGGGGTAGCGGGAGCGTTGCAGTATTTT

j_gene: TRBJ2-3
abundance: NA
d_gene: TRBD1
v_gene: TRBV5-1
CDR3aa: CASSISGTGGSDTQYF
CDR3nt: TGCGCCAGCAGCATATCCGGGACAGGGGGCTCAGATACGCAGTATTTT

j_gene: TRBJ2-2
abundance: NA
d_gene: NA
v_gene: TRBV28
CDR3aa: CASRLPPGQGNTGELFF
CDR3nt: TGTGCCAGCAGACTGCCCCCTGGGCAGGGCAATACCGGGGAGCTGTTTTTT

j_gene: TRBJ2-3
abundance: NA
d_gene: NA
v_gene: TRBV12-5
CDR3aa: CASGLVSIGLTDTQYF
CDR3nt: TGTGCTAGTGGTTTGGTCTCTATAGGACTCACAGATACGCAGTATTTT